This is a list of T cell receptor beta chains from one sample in a study of OX40 agonist ivuxolimab in advanced cancers. The method was immunoSEQ multiplex PCR; TCRdb's version includes in-frame clones alone and lacks a portion of them. The table includes some 14,000 clones, 80% detected once. Sequenced here: CD4+ or CD8+ T cells sorted from blood, sampled in a trial of the OX40 agonist ivuxolimab. The receptors here all came from an adult with an advanced solid tumor such as melanoma, head and neck, liver or kidney cancer. Each CDR3 is given with its conserved first and last residue. The order of the fields is D gene, clone size, V gene, J gene, CDR3 DNA, CDR3 protein. A D gene is named only where the DNA matches it firmly. Expanded clones are given a class, and other clones once, few, many or no size at all.

TRBD2	.	TRBV7-3	TRBJ2-1	TGTGCCAGCAGCTTAATTCGGCGGGAGTACAATGAGCAGTTCTTC	CASSLIRREYNEQFF
.	once	TRBV7-9	TRBJ1-5	TGTGCCAGCAGCCCCTCCCAGACAGGCCACAATCAGCCCCAGCATTTT	CASSPSQTGHNQPQHF
TRBD1	few	TRBV11-3	TRBJ2-5	TGTGCCAGCAGCATTACAGGGGATTTTGGGACCCAGTACTTC	CASSITGDFGTQYF
.	.	TRBV6-5	TRBJ2-7	TGTGCCAGCAGTTACTCCGGCAGCTCCTACGAGCAGTACTTC	CASSYSGSSYEQYF
.	.	TRBV5-4	TRBJ2-7	TGTGCCAGCAGCTCGACAGGTGGGGGCTACGAGCAGTACTTC	CASSSTGGGYEQYF
.	medium-sized	TRBV11-2	TRBJ1-4	TGTGCCAGCAGCTGGGGACCGCCGCTAATGGAAAAACTGTTTTTT	CASSWGPPLMEKLFF
TRBD2	.	TRBV7-9	TRBJ2-1	TGTGCCAGCAGCTTACTAGCGGGAGGGCCTGATGAGCAGTTCTTC	CASSLLAGGPDEQFF
TRBD1	.	TRBV4-2	TRBJ2-3	TGTGCCAGCAGCCAAGGCCTAGGGACAGGGGGCAAAACAGATACGCAGTATTTT	CASSQGLGTGGKTDTQYF
TRBD1	.	TRBV5-4	TRBJ1-2	TGTGCCAGCAGCATGGGACAGGGAGGGAAGGATGGCTACACCTTC	CASSMGQGGKDGYTF
.	.	TRBV5-6	TRBJ2-7	TGTGCCAGCAGTAAGCCGGGACTTCGCTCCTACGAGCAGTACTTC	CASSKPGLRSYEQYF
.	.	TRBV6-5	TRBJ2-3	TGTGCCAGCAGTTTCGGACAGACAGATACGCAGTATTTT	CASSFGQTDTQYF
TRBD2	.	TRBV7-3	TRBJ2-1	TGTGCCAGCAGCTTTGCAGCGGGAGGGTCTAATGAGCAGTTCTTC	CASSFAAGGSNEQFF